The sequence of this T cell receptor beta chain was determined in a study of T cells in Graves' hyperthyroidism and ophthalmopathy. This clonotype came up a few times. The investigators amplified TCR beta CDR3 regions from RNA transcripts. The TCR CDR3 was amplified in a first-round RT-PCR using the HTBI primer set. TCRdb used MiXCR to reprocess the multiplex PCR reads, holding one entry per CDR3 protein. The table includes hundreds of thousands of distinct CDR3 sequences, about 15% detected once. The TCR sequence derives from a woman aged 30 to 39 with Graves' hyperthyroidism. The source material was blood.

CDR3 DNA: TGTGCCAGCAGCGGGGACTACAACATTCAGTACTTC. This sequence encodes CASSGDYNIQYF. This chain joins TRBV7-9 and TRBJ2-4; 7 bases are shared with TRBD2. Unmatched junction bases numbered 2, after V lost 5 bases and J lost 7 bases. Germline CDR1 SEHNR, CDR2 FQNEAQ (reference sequence). The CDR3 consists of 12 residues. Drawing the rest from reference TRBV7-9 and TRBJ2-4, the complete variable domain is DTGVSQNPRHKITKRGQNVTFRCDPISEHNRLYWYRQTLGQGPEFLTYFQNEAQLEKSRLLSDRFSAERPKGSFSTLEIQRTEQGDSAMYLCASSGDYNIQYFGAGTRLSVL.